One sample yielded the 13 T cell receptor beta chains listed below, sequenced in a study of blood T cells in healthy people across ages. Next came a second PCR, run for about 7 to 12 cycles, which used a sample-barcoded 5' primer along with a J-beta primer mix. MiXCR was run by TCRdb on the 5' RACE reads, yielding one entry per CDR3 protein. This table has about 650,000 distinct CDR3 sequences, approximately 30% appearing once. The sequencing input was blood. The receptors were gathered from a woman older than 75 in good health.

This clonotype appeared many times. The rearrangement uses TRBV4-2 and TRBJ2-3; D is possibly TRBD1 (5 bases). The CDR3 length is 17 residues. Germline CDR1 LGHNA, CDR2 YNFKEQ. The V gene lost 1 base and the J gene lost 2 bases, with 16 bases spanning the gap. CDR3 nucleotide sequence: TGTGCCAGCAGCCAAGGAAAGAGCAGGGTCCCCACAGATACGCAGTATTTT. This encodes CASSQGKSRVPTDTQYF.

This clonotype was counted at least ten times. This chain links TRBV12-3 or TRBV12-4 with TRBJ2-2; weak D call: TRBD2 (5 bases). The CDR3 length is 14 residues. Trimming shortened V by 6 bases and J by 0 bases, and 8 bases separated the two germline ends. The DNA for the CDR3 is TGTGCCAGCAGCCTACTAGCGAACACCGGGGAGCTGTTTTTT. Amino acid sequence: CASSLLANTGELFF.

This clonotype was seen ten or more times. The V and J genes are TRBV4-3 and TRBJ1-1; D remains ambiguous. V was clipped by 0 bases and J by 3 bases, with 8 bases between them. CDR3 length: 14 residues. The germline CDR1 and CDR2 sequences are LGHNA and YSLEER. As DNA, the CDR3 is TGCGCCAGCAGCCAAGAGCAGACGGACACTGAAGCTTTCTTT. Its protein is CASSQEQTDTEAFF.

Many counts were recorded for this clonotype. This chain connects TRBV29-1 to TRBJ2-6, with D unresolved. V was clipped by 7 bases and J by 2 bases, with 12 bases between them. This CDR3 has 14 residues. Germline V gene sequence: CDR1 SQVTM, CDR2 ANQGSEA. This CDR3 reads CSAQGNPGANVLTF. DNA of the CDR3: TGCAGCGCCCAAGGGAACCCTGGGGCCAACGTCCTGACTTTC.

This chain joins TRBV29-1 and TRBJ1-4, with D perhaps TRBD1 (5 bases). V was cut by 0 bases and J by 4 bases, with 15 bases left in between. Germline lookup yields CDR1 SQVTM and CDR2 ANQGSEA. The CDR3 sequence is 16 residues long. CDR3 nucleotide sequence: TGCAGCGTTGAAGAAGGGGTGGGTACGGGTAATGAAAAACTGTTTTTT. Translating it yields CSVEEGVGTGNEKLFF.

This clonotype was counted ten times or more. The chain employs TRBV20-1 and TRBJ2-1; TRBD2 agrees at 12 bases. This CDR3 spans 14 amino acids. CDR1 and CDR2 (germline): DFQATT, SNEGSKA (reference sequence). J was trimmed by 8 bases and V by 6 bases; bases with no gene match: 8. CDR3 nucleotides: TGCAGTGCCAAACTAGCGGGGGGTAGGCATGAGCAGTTCTTC. Translating it yields CSAKLAGGRHEQFF.

There are many counts of this clonotype. The rearrangement uses TRBV6-6 and TRBJ2-7; 8 bases are a match to TRBD2. Germline V gene sequence: CDR1 MNHNY, CDR2 SVGAGI (reference sequence). This CDR3 has 14 amino acids. V shed 7 bases and J 6 bases; nucleotides not matched to a gene: 11. The CDR3 DNA reads as TGTGCCAGCACCCATCTGGCGGGGGGTGGCGAGCAGTACTTC. Protein: CASTHLAGGGEQYF.

The genes are TRBV7-6 and TRBJ1-1; possibly TRBD1 for D (6 bases). The V gene lost 5 bases and the J gene lost 7 bases, with 14 bases spanning the gap. The CDR3 spans 13 residues. Per the germline V gene, CDR1 is SGHVS and CDR2 is FNYEAQ. The CDR3, as DNA: TGTGCCAGCAGCATCGACAGGTGGGGTGAAGCTTTCTTT. It specifies CASSIDRWGEAFF.

This chain joins TRBV6-2 or TRBV6-3 and TRBJ1-5, with D perhaps TRBD1 (5 bases). Germline CDR1 reads MNHEY; CDR2 reads SVGEGT. This CDR3 comprises 13 residues. V was trimmed by 5 bases and J by 2 bases, leaving 7 bases between them. CDR3 sequence reads: CASSDSRNQPQHF. The CDR3 DNA follows: TGTGCCAGCAGTGACAGTCGCAATCAGCCCCAGCATTTT.

In this sample, this clonotype turned up many times. The chain couples TRBV7-6 to TRBJ2-5; 10 nucleotides align to TRBD2. The CDR3 is 17 residues long. The V and J ends lost 1 base and 2 bases, in that order; junction bases with no gene match: 7. Germline V gene sequence: CDR1 SGHVS, CDR2 FNYEAQ. The CDR3 nucleotides are TGTGCCAGCAGCTTAGGGCCTAGCGGGGGCCAACAAGAGACCCAGTACTTC. Amino acid sequence: CASSLGPSGGQQETQYF. Full variable domain (outside the CDR3, taken from reference TRBV7-6 and TRBJ2-5): GAGVSQSPRYKVTKRGQDVALRCDPISGHVSLYWYRQALGQGPEFLTYFNYEAQQDKSGLPNDRFSAERPEGSISTLTIQRTEQRDSAMYRCASSLGPSGGQQETQYFGPGTRLLVL.

V is TRBV5-1 and J is TRBJ1-6; D call uncertain. Trimming left V 5 bases short and J 0 bases short, with 18 bases between. CDR1 is SGHRS, CDR2 YFSETQ, per germline. The CDR3 totals 18 residues. The CDR3 DNA sequence: TGCGCCAGCAGGTCCCTCGGACGGCCCAGCTCCTATAATTCACCCCTCCACTTT. Translation gives CASRSLGRPSSYNSPLHF.

This chain connects TRBV13 to TRBJ1-2, with TRBD1 matching 8 bases. This CDR3 comprises 14 residues. After removal of 4 bases from V and 6 bases from J, the junction contained 7 bases not matched to a gene. CDR1 and CDR2 from the germline V gene are PRHDT and FYEKMQ (reference sequence). CDR3 nucleotide sequence: TGTGCCAGCAGCTCCTTGGACAGGGCAGATGGCTACACCTTC. This codes for CASSSLDRADGYTF.

CDR3 nucleotide sequence: TGTGCCAGCAGCGCGACAGCTTCCTACGAGCAGTACTTC. It is translated as CASSATASYEQYF. The chain uses TRBV9 and TRBJ2-7, with D possibly matching TRBD1 (5 bases). This CDR3 contains 13 residues. The germline V and J ends were trimmed by 3 bases and 1 base, with 8 bases remaining between them. Germline CDR1 reads SGDLS; CDR2 reads YYNGEE.